This T cell receptor (beta chain) was sequenced for a study of T cell responses to AZD1222 COVID-19 vaccine. Study-wide points: The sample set comprised mostly white British donors with more females, and clonal diversity was possibly underestimated. The study sampled repertoires only after the peak T cell response.

On this clone itself: Its antigen is unknown.

The CDR3 runs to 15 residues. The trim removed 7 bases at V and 7 bases at J, leaving 10 bases unmatched. CDR1 is LNHDA, CDR2 SQIVND, per germline (reference sequence). TCRdb's table, derived via immunoSEQ multiplex PCR, lists solely in-frame clones and lacks some. Of around 70,000 clones detected, about 85% appear once; the ten largest clones hold 1.3%. The sequencing used peripheral blood, collected 28 days after the second AZD1222 dose. This chain connects TRBV19 to TRBJ2-2; 9 bases line up with TRBD2. The TCR sequence derives from an adult who received the AZD1222 COVID-19 vaccine. The CDR3 region is CASNPGGRAIGELFF. CDR3 coding DNA: TGTGCCAGTAACCCAGGCGGGAGGGCTATCGGGGAGCTGTTTTTT.